These 3 T cell receptor beta chains share one sample of origin, sequenced in a study of blood T cell repertoires in COVID-19. Here immunoSEQ multiplex PCR was the method, and the copy in TCRdb shows in-frame clones only, minus some. The profile shows around 190,000 clones, 80% of them singletons. Sequencing input: peripheral blood. The receptors come from a man aged 65 to 79 with active or convalescent COVID-19.

A single count supports this clone. The V gene is TRBV11-2, the J gene TRBJ2-1; 9 bases are shared with TRBD2. From germline, CDR1 is SGHAT and CDR2 FQNNGV. After removal of 2 bases from V and 8 bases from J, the junction contained 16 bases not matched to a gene. This CDR3 is built from 18 residues. The CDR3 spells CASSLSGGIAGAKDEQFF. The CDR3 region has the DNA TGTGCCAGCAGCTTAAGTGGGGGTATAGCGGGAGCTAAGGATGAGCAGTTCTTC.

The V and J genes are TRBV2 and TRBJ1-2, with 7 positions matching TRBD1. The V segment lost 6 bases and the J segment 8 bases; nucleotides outside the gene matches: 12. The CDR3 sequence is 14 residues long. Germline CDR1 and CDR2: SNHLY and FYNNEI. The CDR3 coding sequence is TGTGCCAGCAGACCCGGGACAGAAAGGGGAGGCTACACCTTC. Translation gives CASRPGTERGGYTF.

V gene TRBV19 combines with J gene TRBJ2-7, with 10 bases identical to TRBD1. Germline values: CDR1 LNHDA, CDR2 SQIVND (reference sequence). The CDR3 extends over 15 amino acids. Trimming removed 6 bases from V and 2 bases from J; junction bases left unmatched: 7. Here the CDR3 reads CASSYEDRGTYEQYF. The CDR3 DNA reads TGTGCCAGTAGCTATGAGGACAGGGGGACCTACGAGCAGTACTTC.